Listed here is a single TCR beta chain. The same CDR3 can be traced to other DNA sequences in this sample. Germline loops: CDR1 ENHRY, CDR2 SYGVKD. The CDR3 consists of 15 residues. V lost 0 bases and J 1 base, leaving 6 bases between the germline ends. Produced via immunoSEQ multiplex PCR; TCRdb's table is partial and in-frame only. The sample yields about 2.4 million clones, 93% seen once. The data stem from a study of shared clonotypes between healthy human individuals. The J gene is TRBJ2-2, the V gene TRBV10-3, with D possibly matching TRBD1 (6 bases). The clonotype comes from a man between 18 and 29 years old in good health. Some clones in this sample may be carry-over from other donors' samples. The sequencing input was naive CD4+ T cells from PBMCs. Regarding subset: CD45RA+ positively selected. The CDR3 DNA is TGTGCCATCAGTGAGTCGGACAGGAACACCGGGGAGCTGTTTTTT. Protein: CAISESDRNTGELFF.